This section outlines one T cell receptor (beta chain) sequence together with its context. Only a few counts were recorded for this clonotype. Its antigen remains unidentified. Within one base of it there is no much larger clone, and no base qualities were kept. The sample originates from a study of blood T cells in healthy people across ages (dated by TCRdb to the mid-2010s). About the full investigation: In model experiments, template switching captured about one uniquely barcoded TCR beta cDNA molecule for every two T cells. To avoid experimental bias, donors of different ages were spread randomly across the sequencing lanes. Four age groups were formed from the donors: young (average approximately 15 years), middle-aged (just under 40), aged (about 68) and long-lived (about 80). To track age-related changes in TCR beta repertoire diversity, the study relied on deep sequencing normalized with unique cDNA molecular identifiers. For two donors (one aged 18 to 29 and one aged 80 or older), the study analyzed two additional independent replicas of 1 million unique cDNA reads from the same blood draw.

The roughly 39 donors, aged roughly 6 to 95 years, were systemically healthy Caucasian individuals from Russia. Each donor gave 8 to 10 milliliters of peripheral blood, drawn into EDTA-treated Vacutainer tubes. Ficoll-Paque density-gradient centrifugation was used to isolate PBMCs, with at least 7 million obtained per sample. Trizol reagent was used to extract total RNA from PBMCs, with at least 5.5 micrograms per sample. The percentages of naive CD45RAhigh/CD27high T cells were determined by flow cytometry on a PBMC aliquot from every donor. The CDR3 sequence holds 15 residues, the cysteine and phenylalanine included. The read is trimmed to its CDR3 DNA, 45 bases read in frame from base 1. In the germline V gene, CDR1 corresponds to MNHEY and CDR2 to SVGEGT. Relative to germline, V is 1 base shorter and J is 4 bases shorter, with 11 bases between their ends. The library relied on 5' RACE. The listed sequencing device is Illumina HiSeq 2500. A second 7 to 11 cycle PCR used a sample-barcoded 5' primer and a J-beta primer mix. A unique molecular identifier was introduced onto each TCR beta cDNA molecule by a template-switch 5' adaptor carrying 12 random nucleotides. Each sample yielded at least 2.5 million CDR3-containing paired-end reads. The Mint cDNA synthesis kit, primed by a TRBC-specific oligonucleotide, was used to synthesize first-strand cDNA from all RNA. After uracil-DNA glycosylase treatment, a first 18-cycle PCR used universal primers M1SS and BC2_uni_R on all cDNA. As for the original processing: Each sample was normalized by randomly selecting 1 million high-quality reads, each carrying a distinct molecular identifier. Instead of being binned into consensus sequences, reads with shared molecular identifiers were discarded. MiTCR, run with a Q25 quality threshold and the strictest error-elimination algorithm, handled CDR3 identification, clonotype clustering and error correction. Lower-bound total TCR beta diversity was estimated with a nonparametric unseen species model using Euler transformation. TCRdb took the public reads, trimmed them with fastp at Q25, ran MiXCR for clone calling and kept in-frame beta chains. One record per CDR3 amino acid sequence lists the most common genes and DNA. These V and J calls derive from TCRdb rather than the authors' analysis. The sample profile shows 1,500,000 or so distinct CDR3 sequences; about 45% of them were found once. Less than 5% of the sample rests with the top ten.

General study outcomes and caveats: Bulk unsorted PBMC profiling prevented conclusive comparison of naive and antigen-experienced compartments. The percentage of naive T cells measured by flow cytometry correlated strongly with observed TCR beta diversity. Donor CMV infection status was unknown, potentially confounding age-related changes in expanded clonotypes. Compared with the aged group, more naive CD4+ T cells, fewer expanded clones and increased TCR diversity were shown by the long-lived group, suggesting age selection. Observed TCR beta diversity per million T cells fell roughly linearly with age, and a significant reduction was already apparent by age approximately 40. Estimates of total diversity from one million sequenced T cells were regarded as lower bounds and underestimates.

Sequenced input: blood. This clonotype originated in a woman aged 18-29 years in good health. The rearranged chain carries TRBV6-2 or TRBV6-3 and TRBJ2-1; the best D guess is TRBD2, with 6 bases matching. The DNA reads TGTGCCAGCAGTTACTTTGCGGGGCCTTACAATGAGCAGTTCTTC. Its coded protein is CASSYFAGPYNEQFF.